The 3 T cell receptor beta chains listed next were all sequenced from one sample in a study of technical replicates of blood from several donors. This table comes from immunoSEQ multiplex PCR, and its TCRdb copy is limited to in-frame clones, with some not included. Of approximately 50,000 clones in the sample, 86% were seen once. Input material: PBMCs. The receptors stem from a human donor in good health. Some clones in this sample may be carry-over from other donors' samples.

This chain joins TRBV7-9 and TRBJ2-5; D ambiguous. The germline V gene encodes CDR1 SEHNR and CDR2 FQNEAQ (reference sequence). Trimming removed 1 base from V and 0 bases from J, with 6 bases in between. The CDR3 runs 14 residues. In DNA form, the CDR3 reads TGTGCCAGCAGCTTAGTCCGGGACCAAGAGACCCAGTACTTC. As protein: CASSLVRDQETQYF. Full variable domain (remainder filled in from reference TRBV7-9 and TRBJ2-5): DTGVSQNPRHKITKRGQNVTFRCDPISEHNRLYWYRQTLGQGPEFLTYFQNEAQLEKSRLLSDRFSAERPKGSFSTLEIQRTEQGDSAMYLCASSLVRDQETQYFGPGTRLLVL.

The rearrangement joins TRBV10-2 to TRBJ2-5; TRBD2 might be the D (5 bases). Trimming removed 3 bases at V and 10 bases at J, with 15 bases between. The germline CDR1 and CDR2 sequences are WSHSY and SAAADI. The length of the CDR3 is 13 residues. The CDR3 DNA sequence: TGCGCCAGCAGTGATACTGGGAGCCAGAGCCAGTACTTC. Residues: CASSDTGSQSQYF.

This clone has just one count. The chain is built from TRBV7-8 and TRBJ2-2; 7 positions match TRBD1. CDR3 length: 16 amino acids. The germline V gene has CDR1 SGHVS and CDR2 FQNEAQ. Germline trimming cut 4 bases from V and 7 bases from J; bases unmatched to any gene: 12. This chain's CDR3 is CASSSYSDRANGELFF. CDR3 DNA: TGTGCCAGCAGCTCTTACAGTGACAGGGCTAACGGGGAGCTGTTTTTT.